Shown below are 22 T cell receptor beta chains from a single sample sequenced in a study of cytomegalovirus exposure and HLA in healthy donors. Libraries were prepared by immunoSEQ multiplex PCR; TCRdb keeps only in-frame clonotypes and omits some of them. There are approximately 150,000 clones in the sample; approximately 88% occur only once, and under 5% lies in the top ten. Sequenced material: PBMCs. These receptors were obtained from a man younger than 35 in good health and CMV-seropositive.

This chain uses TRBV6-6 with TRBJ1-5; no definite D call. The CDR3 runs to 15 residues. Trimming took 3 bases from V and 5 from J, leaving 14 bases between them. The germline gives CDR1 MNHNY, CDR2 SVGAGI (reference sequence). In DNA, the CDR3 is TGTGCCAGCAGTTATTCTAAGCGGGGAGATCAGCCCCAGCATTTT. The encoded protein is CASSYSKRGDQPQHF.

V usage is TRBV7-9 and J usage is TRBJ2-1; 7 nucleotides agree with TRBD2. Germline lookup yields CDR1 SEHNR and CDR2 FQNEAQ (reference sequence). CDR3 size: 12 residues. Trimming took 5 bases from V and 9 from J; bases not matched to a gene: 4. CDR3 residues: CASSPTSVEQFF. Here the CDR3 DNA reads TGTGCCAGCAGCCCCACTAGCGTTGAGCAGTTCTTC.

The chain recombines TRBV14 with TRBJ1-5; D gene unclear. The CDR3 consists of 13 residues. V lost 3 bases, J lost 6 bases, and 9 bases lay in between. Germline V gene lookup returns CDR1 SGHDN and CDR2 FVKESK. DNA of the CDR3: TGTGCCAGCAGCCAGAGCGGAAGTCAGCCCCAGCATTTT. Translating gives CASSQSGSQPQHF.

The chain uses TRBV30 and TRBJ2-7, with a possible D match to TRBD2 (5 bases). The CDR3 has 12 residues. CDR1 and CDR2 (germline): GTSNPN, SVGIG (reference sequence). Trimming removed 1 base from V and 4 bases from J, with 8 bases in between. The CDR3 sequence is CAWSGSGYEQYF. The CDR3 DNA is TGTGCCTGGAGTGGTTCGGGGTACGAGCAGTACTTC.

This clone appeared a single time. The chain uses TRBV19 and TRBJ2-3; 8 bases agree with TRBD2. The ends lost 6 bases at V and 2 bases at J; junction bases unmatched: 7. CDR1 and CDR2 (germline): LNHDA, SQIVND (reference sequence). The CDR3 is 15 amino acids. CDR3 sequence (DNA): TGTGCCAGTAGCGATCTAGCGGGCTACACAGATACGCAGTATTTT. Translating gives CASSDLAGYTDTQYF.

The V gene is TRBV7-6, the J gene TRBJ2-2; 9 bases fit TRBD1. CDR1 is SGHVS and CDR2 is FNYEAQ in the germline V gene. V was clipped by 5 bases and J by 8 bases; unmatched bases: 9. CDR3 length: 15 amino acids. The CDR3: CASSPRTGEWGELFF. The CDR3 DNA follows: TGTGCCAGCAGCCCCCGGACAGGGGAATGGGGGGAGCTGTTTTTT.

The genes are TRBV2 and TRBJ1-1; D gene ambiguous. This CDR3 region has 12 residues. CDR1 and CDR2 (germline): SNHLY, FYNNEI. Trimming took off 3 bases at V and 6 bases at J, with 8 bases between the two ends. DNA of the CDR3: TGTGCCAGCAGTGATGGGCCTGCTGAAGCTTTCTTT. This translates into CASSDGPAEAFF.

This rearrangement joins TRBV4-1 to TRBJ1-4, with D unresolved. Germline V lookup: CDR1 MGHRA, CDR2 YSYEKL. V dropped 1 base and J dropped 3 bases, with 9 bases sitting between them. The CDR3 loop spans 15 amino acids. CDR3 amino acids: CASSQGQNPNEKLFF. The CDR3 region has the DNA TGCGCCAGCAGCCAAGGGCAGAACCCTAATGAAAAACTGTTTTTT.

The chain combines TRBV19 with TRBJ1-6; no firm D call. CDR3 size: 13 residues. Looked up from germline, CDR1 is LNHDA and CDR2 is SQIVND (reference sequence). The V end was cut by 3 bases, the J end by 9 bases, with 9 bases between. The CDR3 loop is CASSIGTFSPLHF. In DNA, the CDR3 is TGTGCCAGTAGTATCGGTACTTTTTCACCCCTCCACTTT.

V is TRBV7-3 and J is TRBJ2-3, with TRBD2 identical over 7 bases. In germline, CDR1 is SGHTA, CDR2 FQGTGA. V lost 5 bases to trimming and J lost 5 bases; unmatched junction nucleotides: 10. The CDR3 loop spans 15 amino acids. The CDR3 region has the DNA TGTGCCAGCAGCCTTGCAGCCGGGAGGCAAGATACGCAGTATTTT. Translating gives CASSLAAGRQDTQYF.

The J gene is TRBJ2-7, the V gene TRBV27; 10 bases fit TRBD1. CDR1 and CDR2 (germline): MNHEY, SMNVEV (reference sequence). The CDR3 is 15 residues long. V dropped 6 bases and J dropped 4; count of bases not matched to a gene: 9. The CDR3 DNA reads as TGTGCCAGCAGACGCCCGGGACAGGGGATTTACGAGCAGTACTTC. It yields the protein CASRRPGQGIYEQYF.

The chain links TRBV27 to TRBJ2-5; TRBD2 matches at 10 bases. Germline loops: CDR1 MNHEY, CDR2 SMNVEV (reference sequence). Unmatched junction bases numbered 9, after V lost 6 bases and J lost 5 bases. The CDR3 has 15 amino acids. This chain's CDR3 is CASRFTSGTSETQYF. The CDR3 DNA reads TGTGCCAGCAGATTCACTAGCGGGACAAGTGAGACCCAGTACTTC.

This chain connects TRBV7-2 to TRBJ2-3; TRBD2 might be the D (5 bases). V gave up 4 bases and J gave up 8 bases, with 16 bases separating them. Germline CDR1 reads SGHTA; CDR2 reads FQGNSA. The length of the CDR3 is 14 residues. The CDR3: CASSYGISFGTQYF. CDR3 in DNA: TGTGCCAGCAGCTACGGGATCTCCTTCGGTACGCAGTATTTT.

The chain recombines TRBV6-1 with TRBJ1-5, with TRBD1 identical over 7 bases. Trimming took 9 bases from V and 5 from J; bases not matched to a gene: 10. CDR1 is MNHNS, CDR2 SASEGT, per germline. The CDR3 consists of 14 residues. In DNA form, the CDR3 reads TGTGCCAGTCTCCGGGACAGACTTTATCAGCCCCAGCATTTT. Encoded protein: CASLRDRLYQPQHF.

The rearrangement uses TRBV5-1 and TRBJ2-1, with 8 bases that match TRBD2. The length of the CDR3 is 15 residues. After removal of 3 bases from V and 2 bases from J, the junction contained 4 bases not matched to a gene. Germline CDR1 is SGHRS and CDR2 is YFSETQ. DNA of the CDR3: TGCGCCAGCAGCTCCGGGGGGGCTCCCTACAATGAGCAGTTCTTC. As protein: CASSSGGAPYNEQFF. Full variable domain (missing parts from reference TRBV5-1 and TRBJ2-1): KAGVTQTPRYLIKTRGQQVTLSCSPISGHRSVSWYQQTPGQGLQFLFEYFSETQRNKGNFPGRFSGRQFSNSRSEMNVSTLELGDSALYLCASSSGGAPYNEQFFGPGTRLTVL.

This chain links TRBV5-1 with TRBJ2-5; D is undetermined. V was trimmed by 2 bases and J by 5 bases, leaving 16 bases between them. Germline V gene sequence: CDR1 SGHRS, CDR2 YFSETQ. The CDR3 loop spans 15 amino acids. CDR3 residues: CASSFGGYPHETQYF. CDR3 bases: TGCGCCAGCAGCTTCGGCGGCTATCCTCACGAGACCCAGTACTTC.

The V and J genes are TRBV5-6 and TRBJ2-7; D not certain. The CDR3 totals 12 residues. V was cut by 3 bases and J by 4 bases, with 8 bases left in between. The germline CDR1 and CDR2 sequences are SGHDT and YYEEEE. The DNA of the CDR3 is TGTGCCAGCAGCTACCTCGGTTACGAGCAGTACTTC. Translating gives CASSYLGYEQYF.

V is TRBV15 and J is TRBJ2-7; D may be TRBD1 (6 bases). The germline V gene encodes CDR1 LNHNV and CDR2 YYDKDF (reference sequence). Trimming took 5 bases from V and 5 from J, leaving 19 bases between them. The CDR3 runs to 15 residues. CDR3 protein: CATSADARGQNEQYF. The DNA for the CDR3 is TGTGCCACCAGCGCCGATGCTAGGGGACAAAACGAGCAGTACTTC.

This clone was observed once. The CDR3 coding sequence is TGTGCCAGCAGTGCGGGGGGCAGTGAAAAACTGTTTTTT. Its translation is CASSAGGSEKLFF. The chain employs TRBV25-1 and TRBJ1-4, with D maybe TRBD1 (6 bases). The CDR3 spans 13 residues. The ends were cut back, 4 bases at V and 7 bases at J, with 10 bases in the middle. Per germline, CDR1 MGHDK and CDR2 SYGVNS.

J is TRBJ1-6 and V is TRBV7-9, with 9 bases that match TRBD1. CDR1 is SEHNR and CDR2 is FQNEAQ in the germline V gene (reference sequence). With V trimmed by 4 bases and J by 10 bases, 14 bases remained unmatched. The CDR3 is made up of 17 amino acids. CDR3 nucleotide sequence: TGTGCCAGCAGCTCATCCGGGACAGGGCGAACGGGATCACCCCTCCACTTT. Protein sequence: CASSSSGTGRTGSPLHF.

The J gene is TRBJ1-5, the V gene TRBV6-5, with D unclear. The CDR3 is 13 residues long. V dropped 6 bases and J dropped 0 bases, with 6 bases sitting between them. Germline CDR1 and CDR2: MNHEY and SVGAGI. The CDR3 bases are TGTGCCAGCAGGGAGTTTAGCAATCAGCCCCAGCATTTT. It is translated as CASREFSNQPQHF.

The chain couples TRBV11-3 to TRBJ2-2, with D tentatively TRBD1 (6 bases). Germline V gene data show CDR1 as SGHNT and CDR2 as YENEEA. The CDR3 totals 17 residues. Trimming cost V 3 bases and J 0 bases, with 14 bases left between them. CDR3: CASSLSWTDANTGELFF. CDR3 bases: TGTGCCAGCAGCTTGAGTTGGACAGACGCGAACACCGGGGAGCTGTTTTTT. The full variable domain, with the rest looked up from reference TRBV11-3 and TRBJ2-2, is EAGVVQSPRYKIIEKKQPVAFWCNPISGHNTLYWYLQNLGQGPELLIRYENEEAVDDSQLPKDRFSAERLKGVDSTLKIQPAELGDSAVYLCASSLSWTDANTGELFFGEGSRLTVL.